What follows is one TCR beta chain and its context. As yet, its antigen is unknown. The data originate from a study of shared clonotypes between healthy human individuals. General study results and limits: Sharing across several donors was seen in roughly 5.2% of naive CD4 clonotypes.

The V and J ends lost 7 bases and 2 bases respectively, with 12 bases between them. The CDR3 is 14 residues long. Germline CDR1 PRHDT, CDR2 FYEKMQ (reference sequence). It was CD45RO-negative cells, positively selected for CCR7, that made up naive CD8 cells, with terminally differentiated effector memory CD45RA+ cells excluded. All donors were Caucasian adults living in Nashville, Tennessee. The protocol was immunoSEQ multiplex PCR, while the TCRdb copy is restricted to in-frame clones and leaves out a portion. The sample shows about 2 million clones, roughly 95% of them seen only once. The TCR sequence derives from a man aged 18 to 29 in good health. Sequencing was performed on naive CD8+ T cells sorted from blood. The V and J genes are TRBV13 and TRBJ2-1; maybe TRBD1 (5 bases). The DNA for the CDR3 is TGTGCCAGCACGCCCCTGGACACCTACAATGAGCAGTTCTTC. Translating gives CASTPLDTYNEQFF.